The rows below give T cell receptor beta chains drawn from one sample of a study of T cells in Graves' hyperthyroidism and ophthalmopathy. TCRdb re-analysed the multiplex PCR reads in MiXCR, keeping a single row per CDR3 protein. The profile covers under 750,000 distinct CDR3 sequences, with 18% appearing a single time and about a sixth taken by the ten largest. Specimen: blood. Receptor source: a woman between 45 and 65 years old with Graves' hyperthyroidism that later progressed to Graves' ophthalmopathy. Both conserved end residues are part of each CDR3. D genes are given only for firm matches. Expanded clones are given a class, and other clones once, few, many or no size at all.

clone_size | d_call | j_call | v_call | cdr3_aa | cdr3_nt
few | . | TRBJ1-3 | TRBV30 | CAWSLPGTTGNTIYF | TGTGCCTGGAGTCTACCAGGGACTACTGGAAACACCATATATTTT
. | . | TRBJ1-5 | TRBV10-2 | CATHTGEVFSNQPQHF | TGCGCCACCCACACCGGGGAGGTTTTTAGCAATCAGCCCCAGCATTTT
many | . | TRBJ1-4 | TRBV7-8 | CASSPVRASQEKLFF | TGTGCCAGCAGCCCGGTCAGGGCCTCCCAGGAAAAACTGTTTTTT
. | TRBD1 | TRBJ2-2 | TRBV19 | CASSGQRNTGELFF | TGTGCCAGTTCGGGACAGAGGAACACCGGGGAGCTGTTTTTT
few | TRBD1 | TRBJ1-2 | TRBV20-1 | CSAPFNRDRGYGYTF | TGCAGTGCTCCCTTCAATAGGGACAGGGGCTATGGCTACACCTTC
many | . | TRBJ2-1 | TRBV11-3 | CASSLVGYDEQFF | TGTGCCAGCAGCTTAGTCGGGTACGATGAGCAGTTCTTC
. | . | TRBJ2-2 | TRBV20-1 | CSATTPGPETGELFF | TGCAGTGCCACAACTCCAGGCCCGGAGACCGGGGAGCTGTTTTTT
few | . | TRBJ2-7 | TRBV7-3 | CASSQNGYEQYF | TGTGCCAGCTCACAGAACGGCTACGAGCAGTACTTC
. | . | TRBJ1-1 | TRBV20-1 | CSAPKASRGDTEAFF | TGCAGTGCCCCCAAGGCCAGTCGGGGGGACACTGAAGCTTTCTTT
few | TRBD1 | TRBJ1-1 | TRBV19 | CASSFAGGAVVMNTEAFF | TGTGCCAGTAGTTTCGCAGGGGGCGCGGTGGTCATGAACACTGAAGCTTTCTTT
. | TRBD1 | TRBJ1-5 | TRBV19 | CASSISRGLSNQPQHF | TGTGCCAGTAGTATCTCAAGGGGGCTAAGCAATCAGCCCCAGCATTTT